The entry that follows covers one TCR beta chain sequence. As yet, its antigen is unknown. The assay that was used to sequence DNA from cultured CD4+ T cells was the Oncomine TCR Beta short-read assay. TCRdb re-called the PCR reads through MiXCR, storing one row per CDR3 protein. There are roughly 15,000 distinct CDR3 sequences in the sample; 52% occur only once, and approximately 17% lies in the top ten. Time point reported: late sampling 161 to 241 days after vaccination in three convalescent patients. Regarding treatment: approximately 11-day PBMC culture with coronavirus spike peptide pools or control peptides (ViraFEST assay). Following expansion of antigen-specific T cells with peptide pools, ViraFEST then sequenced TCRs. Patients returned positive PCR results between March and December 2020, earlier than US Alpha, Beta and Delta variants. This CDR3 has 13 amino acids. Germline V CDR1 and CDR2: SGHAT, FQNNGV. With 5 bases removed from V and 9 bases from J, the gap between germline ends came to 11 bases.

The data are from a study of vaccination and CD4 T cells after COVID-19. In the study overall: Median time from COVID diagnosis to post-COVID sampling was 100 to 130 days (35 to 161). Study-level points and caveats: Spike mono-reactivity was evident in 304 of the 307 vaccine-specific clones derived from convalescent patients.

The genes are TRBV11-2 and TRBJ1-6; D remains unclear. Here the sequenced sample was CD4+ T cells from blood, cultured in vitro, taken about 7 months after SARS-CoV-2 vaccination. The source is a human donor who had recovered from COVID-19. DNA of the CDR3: TGTGCCAGCAGCGAAGACCAGCTTTCACCCCTCCACTTT. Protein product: CASSEDQLSPLHF.